The 20 T cell receptor beta chains given below trace back to one sample, sequenced in a study of blood T cell repertoires in COVID-19. The assay was immunoSEQ multiplex PCR, and TCRdb's table has in-frame clones only and misses some. This table has more than 300,000 clones, about 89% appearing once. What was sequenced was peripheral blood. The receptor set was obtained from a woman aged 45-65 years with COVID-19, enrolled during active disease.

CDR3: CATSYNGEAFF. The CDR3, as DNA: TGTGCCACCAGTTATAACGGTGAAGCTTTCTTT. This sequence joins TRBV24-1 and TRBJ1-1; no definite D call. The length of the CDR3 is 11 residues. Trimming took 6 bases from V and 7 from J, leaving 8 bases between them. CDR1 and CDR2 (germline): KGHDR, SFDVKD.

The CDR3 reads CASSVGTGGTTYEQYF. CDR3 coding DNA: TGTGCCAGCAGCGTAGGAACTGGGGGCACCACCTACGAGCAGTACTTC. The chain combines TRBV9 with TRBJ2-7; D is possibly TRBD1 (6 bases). Germline CDR1 reads SGDLS; CDR2 reads YYNGEE. V was trimmed by 0 bases and J by 2 bases, leaving 15 bases between them. This CDR3 region has 16 residues.

This rearrangement joins TRBV14 to TRBJ1-1; D unclear. Germline V lookup: CDR1 SGHDN, CDR2 FVKESK. The germline V and J ends were trimmed by 5 bases and 3 bases, with 10 bases remaining between them. The CDR3 is 13 residues long. In DNA form, the CDR3 reads TGTGCCAGCAGCAGAGACACATACACTGAAGCTTTCTTT. Residues: CASSRDTYTEAFF.

The chain recombines TRBV15 with TRBJ1-1, with 12 bases identical to TRBD1. Trimming took 3 bases from V and 6 from J; bases not matched to a gene: 5. The length of the CDR3 is 15 residues. Germline V CDR1 and CDR2: LNHNV, YYDKDF (reference sequence). The CDR3 DNA is TGTGCCACCAGCAGTAGGGGACAGGGGGCCTCTGAAGCTTTCTTT. Translation gives CATSSRGQGASEAFF.

The V call is TRBV7-3, the J call TRBJ2-1; 8 nucleotides line up with TRBD2. CDR1 is SGHTA, CDR2 FQGTGA, per germline. Trimming at V came to 2 bases and at J to 9 bases, leaving 12 bases not matched to a gene. This CDR3 comprises 16 residues. The CDR3 loop is CASSLGSSGRRFEQFF. DNA for the CDR3: TGTGCCAGCAGCTTAGGGTCGAGCGGGAGAAGGTTTGAGCAGTTCTTC.

The rearrangement links TRBV4-1 to TRBJ2-7; 7 bases are a match to TRBD2. Trimming removed 5 bases from V and 2 bases from J; junction bases left unmatched: 9. The CDR3 spans 15 residues. CDR1 is MGHRA and CDR2 is YSYEKL in the germline V gene. In nucleotides, the CDR3 is TGCGCCAGCAGCATCCAGCGGGGCCCTACCTACGAGCAGTACTTC. Residues: CASSIQRGPTYEQYF.

This clone was picked up one time. The V and J genes are TRBV9 and TRBJ1-1, with TRBD1 matching 8 bases. Germline CDR1 reads SGDLS; CDR2 reads YYNGEE. J gave up 7 bases and V 5 bases, and 7 bases lay outside the gene matches. This CDR3 is 13 amino acids long. CDR3 sequence (DNA): TGTGCCAGCAGACCCGACAGGGGCCTTGAAGCTTTCTTT. As protein: CASRPDRGLEAFF.

This CDR3 reads CASSGLSRKRAGIYEQYF. Here the CDR3 DNA reads TGTGCCAGCAGTGGGTTGTCTCGTAAGAGGGCCGGGATCTACGAGCAGTACTTC. The chain joins TRBV25-1 to TRBJ2-7; D possibly corresponds to TRBD2 (5 bases). This CDR3 comprises 18 residues. Trimming removed 4 bases from V and 3 bases from J, with 25 bases in between. Germline V lookup: CDR1 MGHDK, CDR2 SYGVNS.

The chain carries TRBV7-3 and TRBJ2-3, with D possibly matching TRBD2 (6 bases). Looked up from germline, CDR1 is SGHTA and CDR2 is FQGTGA. There are 14 residues in the CDR3. The V end lost 5 bases, the J end lost 10 bases, and 19 bases lay between the germline ends. In nucleotides, the CDR3 is TGTGCCAGCAGCCCATCCCCTCTAGCGTCATCGCAGTATTTT. Residues: CASSPSPLASSQYF.

The V and J genes are TRBV3-1 (or the pseudogene TRBV3-2) and TRBJ2-3; no reliable D call. The CDR3 is 14 amino acids. Germline lookup yields CDR1 LGHDT and CDR2 YNNKEL (reference sequence). The V and J ends lost 4 bases and 0 bases respectively, with 8 bases between them. The CDR3 sequence: CASSRGFSTDTQYF. CDR3 nucleotide sequence: TGTGCCAGCAGCCGAGGCTTTAGCACAGATACGCAGTATTTT.

This chain's CDR3 is CASTAAQRNEQFF. CDR3 bases: TGTGCCAGCACAGCAGCCCAGCGCAATGAGCAGTTCTTC. V is TRBV13 and J is TRBJ2-1; D ambiguous. Germline CDR1 and CDR2: PRHDT and FYEKMQ (reference sequence). CDR3 length equals 13 residues. V shed 7 bases and J shed 6 bases, with 13 bases lying between them.

The CDR3 reads CASSTRDSREQFF. CDR3 nucleotides: TGTGCCAGTAGTACCCGGGACAGTAGAGAGCAGTTCTTC. This sequence joins TRBV19 and TRBJ2-1, with 7 nucleotides matching TRBD1. This CDR3 has 13 residues. Germline lookup yields CDR1 LNHDA and CDR2 SQIVND (reference sequence). Unmatched junction bases numbered 7, after V lost 4 bases and J lost 10 bases.

In its sample, this clone was seen once. This chain uses TRBV15 with TRBJ1-2, with 8 bases identical to TRBD1. Per germline, CDR1 LNHNV and CDR2 YYDKDF (reference sequence). The CDR3 is 16 amino acids. V lost 0 bases and J lost 0; bases outside the gene matches: 3. The CDR3 region is CATSRDRGLSNYGYTF. The CDR3 coding sequence is TGTGCCACCAGCAGAGACAGGGGGCTCTCTAACTATGGCTACACCTTC.

The chain couples TRBV2 to TRBJ1-2; 9 bases fit TRBD1. Trimming at V came to 1 base and at J to 3 bases, leaving 3 bases not matched to a gene. This CDR3 is built from 15 residues. Germline CDR1 SNHLY, CDR2 FYNNEI. The CDR3 reads CASSEGWTGDYGYTF. The CDR3 nucleotides are TGTGCCAGCAGTGAAGGGTGGACAGGGGACTATGGCTACACCTTC.

This clone appeared once. The chain is built from TRBV19 and TRBJ1-2; TRBD1 matches at 10 bases. J gave up 4 bases and V 7 bases, and 6 bases lay outside the gene matches. This CDR3 comprises 14 residues. Germline V lookup: CDR1 LNHDA, CDR2 SQIVND (reference sequence). The CDR3 loop reads CASTTTGGRYGYTF. The DNA for the CDR3 is TGTGCCAGTACGACGACAGGGGGCCGCTATGGCTACACCTTC.

In this sample, this clone turned up once. The rearrangement uses TRBV6-2 or TRBV6-3 and TRBJ1-5, with TRBD1 as a possible D gene (6 bases). The V gene lost 4 bases and the J gene lost 2 bases, with 15 bases spanning the gap. The CDR3 has 16 residues. Germline V gene lookup returns CDR1 MNHEY and CDR2 SVGEGT. CDR3 in amino acids: CASSSGGLSGNQPQHF. As DNA, the CDR3 is TGTGCCAGCAGTTCCGGGGGGCTCTCGGGCAATCAGCCCCAGCATTTT.

V and J are TRBV5-4 and TRBJ2-5; 8 positions match TRBD2. V lost 0 bases to trimming and J lost 4 bases; unmatched junction nucleotides: 8. Germline V gene sequence: CDR1 SGHNT, CDR2 YYREEE (reference sequence). This CDR3 has 16 residues. The CDR3 here is CASSLEVGRDGETQYF. CDR3 DNA sequence: TGTGCCAGCAGCTTGGAAGTCGGGAGGGACGGAGAGACCCAGTACTTC.

The chain combines TRBV19 with TRBJ2-7; tentative D call: TRBD1 (6 bases). This CDR3 region has 14 residues. Trimming took off 3 bases at V and 1 base at J, with 10 bases between the two ends. CDR1 is LNHDA, CDR2 SQIVND, per germline (reference sequence). The CDR3 spells CASSIIGQSYEQYF. CDR3 nucleotides: TGTGCCAGTAGTATCATCGGACAGTCCTACGAGCAGTACTTC.

The chain joins TRBV5-1 to TRBJ2-3, with D uncertain. Germline V gives CDR1 SGHRS, CDR2 YFSETQ. The V end lost 6 bases, the J end lost 2 bases, and 22 bases lay between the germline ends. This CDR3 spans 17 amino acids. The CDR3 region has the DNA TGCGCCAGCAAACCACAGATGACACGAGCATCCACAGATACGCAGTATTTT. Protein product: CASKPQMTRASTDTQYF.

The gene calls are TRBV7-8 and TRBJ1-5; 8 nucleotides match TRBD1. Per germline, CDR1 SGHVS and CDR2 FQNEAQ. V shed 4 bases and J 4 bases; nucleotides not matched to a gene: 3. CDR3 size: 14 residues. CDR3 amino acids: CASSSGQVNQPQHF. In nucleotides, the CDR3 is TGTGCCAGCAGCTCGGGACAGGTGAATCAGCCCCAGCATTTT.